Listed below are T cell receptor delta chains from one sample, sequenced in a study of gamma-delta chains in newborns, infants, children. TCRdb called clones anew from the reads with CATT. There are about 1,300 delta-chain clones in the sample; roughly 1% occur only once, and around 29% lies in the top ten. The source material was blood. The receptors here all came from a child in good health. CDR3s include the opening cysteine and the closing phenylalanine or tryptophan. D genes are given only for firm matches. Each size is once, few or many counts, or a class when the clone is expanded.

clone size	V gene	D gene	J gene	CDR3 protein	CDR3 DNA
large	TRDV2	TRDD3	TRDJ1	CACDTLLGDKVPDKLIF	TGTGCCTGTGACACTTTACTGGGGGATAAAGTCCCCGATAAACTCATCTTT
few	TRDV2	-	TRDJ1	CACDTVTGDPTYTDKLIF	TGTGCCTGTGACACAGTCACGGGGGACCCCACGTACACCGATAAACTCATCTTT
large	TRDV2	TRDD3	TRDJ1	CACDPLLGDTPQRDTDKLIF	TGTGCCTGTGACCCTTTACTGGGGGATACGCCGCAGAGGGACACCGATAAACTCATCTTT
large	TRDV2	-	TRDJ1	CACDTVGAKGDKLIF	TGTGCCTGTGACACCGTTGGGGCCAAAGGCGATAAACTCATCTTT